This paragraph covers one TCR beta chain sequence. The CDR3 consists of 14 residues. With V trimmed by 9 bases and J by 8 bases, 9 bases remained unmatched. Germline V CDR1 and CDR2: SGHRS, YFSETQ. Data came from immunoSEQ multiplex PCR; TCRdb stores just in-frame clones and leaves some out. The top ten clones hold about 1.8% of a sample with tens of thousands of clones, approximately 78% of them seen once. This entry is derived from a study of OX40 agonist ivuxolimab in advanced cancers. Study as a whole: Having had anti-PD-1, anti-PD-L1 or anti-CTLA-4 therapy before was allowed, and roughly 40% had some.

Sequencing was performed on CD4+ or CD8+ T cells sorted from blood, taken in a trial of the OX40 agonist ivuxolimab. The origin of this receptor is an adult with an advanced solid tumor such as melanoma, head and neck, liver or kidney cancer. The chain employs TRBV5-1 and TRBJ2-1; TRBD2 aligns across 12 bases. The CDR3 spells CATSLAGGPHEQFF. CDR3 coding DNA: TGCGCCACCTCTCTAGCGGGGGGGCCTCATGAGCAGTTCTTC.